A single sample gave rise to the 8 T cell receptor beta chains below, sequenced in a study of cytomegalovirus exposure and HLA in healthy donors. The PCR used 60 Vbeta and 13 Jbeta primers. Sequencing used immunoSEQ multiplex PCR; TCRdb keeps in-frame clones, though not all of them. The sample yields some 130,000 clones, 75% seen once. Sample: PBMCs. These receptor sequences come from a man aged 25 to 45 in good health and CMV-seronegative.

This chain uses TRBV5-4 with TRBJ2-7; 12 bases match TRBD2. Germline V gene data show CDR1 as SGHNT and CDR2 as YYREEE (reference sequence). CDR3 length equals 16 residues. The ends lost 3 bases at V and 5 bases at J; junction bases unmatched: 9. The CDR3 nucleotides read TGTGCCAGCAGCTCTCTAGCGGGGGGGCCAATCCACGAGCAGTACTTC. It yields the protein CASSSLAGGPIHEQYF.

The chain recombines TRBV15 with TRBJ1-5; 8 bases map to TRBD1. The CDR3 is made up of 17 amino acids. Unmatched junction bases numbered 6, after V lost 0 bases and J lost 2 bases. Looked up from germline, CDR1 is LNHNV and CDR2 is YYDKDF (reference sequence). The CDR3 DNA reads as TGTGCCACCAGCAGAGATCTGGACAGGGATGGCAATCAGCCCCAGCATTTT. It is translated as CATSRDLDRDGNQPQHF. The full variable domain, with the rest looked up from reference TRBV15 and TRBJ1-5, is DAMVIQNPRYQVTQFGKPVTLSCSQTLNHNVMYWYQQKSSQAPKLLFHYYDKDFNNEADTPDNFQSRRPNTSFCFLDIRSPGLGDTAMYLCATSRDLDRDGNQPQHFGDGTRLSIL.

The rearrangement joins TRBV4-1 to TRBJ2-3; 9 nucleotides align to TRBD2. Germline values: CDR1 MGHRA, CDR2 YSYEKL. The V gene end was trimmed by 0 bases and the J gene end by 2 bases; junction bases not matched to a gene: 6. The CDR3 contains 17 residues. The CDR3: CASSQDTAGGATDTQYF. DNA of the CDR3: TGCGCCAGCAGCCAAGATACTGCGGGGGGGGCCACAGATACGCAGTATTTT.

The rearrangement joins TRBV7-8 to TRBJ1-6; no definite D call. Germline V gene data show CDR1 as SGHVS and CDR2 as FQNEAQ. The CDR3 has 15 amino acids. V lost 2 bases and J 7 bases, leaving 12 bases between the germline ends. The CDR3 DNA reads as TGTGCCAGCAGCTTATGGCTCACCAAGAATTCACCCCTCCACTTT. It codes for CASSLWLTKNSPLHF.

The chain is built from TRBV7-8 and TRBJ2-5, with 7 nucleotides matching TRBD2. V was pared by 8 bases and J by 2 bases, with 20 bases of the junction left unmatched. This CDR3 spans 18 amino acids. The V gene's germline CDR1 is SGHVS and CDR2 FQNEAQ. The CDR3 loop reads CASLQRKGRAGPQETQYF. For the CDR3, the DNA is TGTGCCAGCCTGCAACGGAAGGGGCGAGCGGGACCACAAGAGACCCAGTACTTC. The full variable domain, rest sourced from reference TRBV7-8 and TRBJ2-5, is GAGVSQSPRYKVAKRGQDVALRCDPISGHVSLFWYQQALGQGPEFLTYFQNEAQLDKSGLPSDRFFAERPEGSVSTLKIQRTQQEDSAVYLCASLQRKGRAGPQETQYFGPGTRLLVL.

The gene calls are TRBV9 and TRBJ2-5, with TRBD2 as a possible D gene (6 bases). The CDR3 is made up of 14 amino acids. Germline V CDR1 and CDR2: SGDLS, YYNGEE. V lost 0 bases, J lost 3 bases, and 9 bases lay in between. CDR3 coding DNA: TGTGCCAGCAGCGTAGGCCTAGCGAAAGAGACCCAGTACTTC. This translates into CASSVGLAKETQYF.

J is TRBJ2-3 and V is TRBV30, with 8 positions matching TRBD2. CDR3 length equals 14 residues. J was trimmed by 2 bases and V by 5 bases; bases with no gene match: 6. Germline-derived CDR1 and CDR2 are GTSNPN and SVGIG (reference sequence). The chain's CDR3 is CAWETAGDTDTQYF. The CDR3 bases are TGTGCCTGGGAAACAGCGGGGGACACAGATACGCAGTATTTT. Full variable domain (rest looked up from reference TRBV30 and TRBJ2-3): SQTIHQWPATLVQPVGSPLSLECTVEGTSNPNLYWYRQAAGRGLQLLFYSVGIGQISSEVPQNLSASRPQDRQFILSSKKLLLSDSGFYLCAWETAGDTDTQYFGPGTRLTVL.

This chain links TRBV27 with TRBJ2-1; the D gene is possibly TRBD1 (6 bases). Trimming stripped 3 bases from V and 5 bases from J, with 17 bases between. The CDR3 covers 16 residues. CDR1 is MNHEY, CDR2 SMNVEV, per germline (reference sequence). This CDR3 is CASSFSFGQRNNEQFF. The CDR3 DNA is TGTGCCAGCAGTTTTTCCTTTGGACAGCGAAACAATGAGCAGTTCTTC.